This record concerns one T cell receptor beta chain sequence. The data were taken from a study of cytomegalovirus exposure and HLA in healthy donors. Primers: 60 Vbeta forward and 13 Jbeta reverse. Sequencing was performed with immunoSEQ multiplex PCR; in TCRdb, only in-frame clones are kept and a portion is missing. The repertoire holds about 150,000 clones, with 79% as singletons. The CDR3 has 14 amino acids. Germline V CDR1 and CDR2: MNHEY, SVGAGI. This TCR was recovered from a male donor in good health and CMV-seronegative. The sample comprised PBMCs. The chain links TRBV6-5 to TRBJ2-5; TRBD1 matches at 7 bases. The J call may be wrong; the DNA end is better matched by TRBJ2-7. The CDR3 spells CASSLQGHSYEQYF. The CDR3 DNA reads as TGTGCCAGCAGTTTACAGGGGCATTCCTACGAGCAGTACTTC.